The rows below give T cell receptor beta chains drawn from one sample of a study of Ad26.COV2.S vaccination and SARS-CoV-2 variants. Generated by immunoSEQ multiplex PCR, the TCRdb table keeps only in-frame clones and is missing some. Counted here are about 330,000 clones, roughly 90% occurring once; the ten biggest clones make up around 5.5%. The material sequenced was peripheral blood, taken in a trial of Ad26.COV2.S vaccine versus placebo. Receptor source: a person aged 18 to 65 who received the Ad26.COV2.S COVID-19 vaccine or a placebo. Each CDR3 is given with its conserved first and last residue. The D gene is left open where the match is weak. Clone size is shown for a subset of rows, as once, few, many or a class of expanded clone.

once	14	TRBD2	TRBJ2-1	TRBV6-2/TRBV6-3	TGTGCCAGCAGTTATGGGGGAGGGAACAATGAGCAGTTCTTC	CASSYGGGNNEQFF
.	14	.	TRBJ1-2	TRBV5-5	TGTGCCAGCAGCTTGTTACAGGTCTACTATGGCTACACCTTC	CASSLLQVYYGYTF
.	14	TRBD1	TRBJ2-3	TRBV5-1	TGCGCCAGCGCTACGGGACAGGGCACAGATACGCAGTATTTT	CASATGQGTDTQYF
.	17	TRBD1	TRBJ1-5	TRBV4-1	TGCGCCAGCAACCCCGGGAGTACAGGGGGTAGGCATCAGCCCCAGCATTTT	CASNPGSTGGRHQPQHF
.	13	.	TRBJ1-1	TRBV19	TGTGCCAGTATGAGGGGTAGGAACACTGAAGCTTTCTTT	CASMRGRNTEAFF
.	14	TRBD1	TRBJ2-7	TRBV5-1	TGCGCCAGCAGCCCGGGACAGGGGGCCTACGAGCAGTACTTC	CASSPGQGAYEQYF
.	17	.	TRBJ1-1	TRBV19	TGTGCCAGTAGTATAGTACAGAAGAGTAAGGTTGGGACTGAAGCTTTCTTT	CASSIVQKSKVGTEAFF
.	18	.	TRBJ2-3	TRBV4-3	TGCGCCAGCAGCCAAGGCCCCGTGGCAACCACTAGCACAGATACGCAGTATTTT	CASSQGPVATTSTDTQYF
.	15	.	TRBJ1-5	TRBV19	TGTGCCAGTAGTATACGGGACACCTCAAGCCAGCCCCAGCATTTT	CASSIRDTSSQPQHF
.	13	.	TRBJ1-1	TRBV27	TGTGCCAGCAGTTCACGGGAGAACACTGAAGCTTTCTTT	CASSSRENTEAFF
.	13	.	TRBJ2-5	TRBV5-1	TGCGCCAGCAGCTTGGTAGTGGGAGAGACCCAGTACTTC	CASSLVVGETQYF
.	16	.	TRBJ1-2	TRBV6-4	TGTGCCAGCAGTGACTCGGGGACAAAGGCTAACTATGGCTACACCTTC	CASSDSGTKANYGYTF
.	15	.	TRBJ1-5	TRBV4-1	TGCGCCAGCAGCCAAGATCTGACAGACTATCAGCCCCAGCATTTT	CASSQDLTDYQPQHF
.	13	.	TRBJ2-2	TRBV3-1/TRBV3-2	TGTGCCAGCAGCCACGGACGGACCGGGGAGCTGTTTTTT	CASSHGRTGELFF
.	13	.	TRBJ2-7	TRBV6-4	TGTGCCAGCAGTGAGGAGTGGTCCTACGAGCAGTACTTC	CASSEEWSYEQYF
.	15	.	TRBJ2-3	TRBV7-3	TGTGCCAGCAGCTTAAAGGGGGTTAGCACAGATACGCAGTATTTT	CASSLKGVSTDTQYF
.	13	.	TRBJ1-1	TRBV3-1/TRBV3-2	TGTGCCAGCAAGCCTGCGGCGAACACTGAAGCTTTCTTT	CASKPAANTEAFF